This TCR beta chain was captured by sequencing in a study of shared clonotypes between healthy human individuals. In the source study's methods: In the immunoSEQ data, sequences were junction-only and lacked quality scores, so filtering differed. The method was immunoSEQ multiplex PCR; TCRdb's version includes in-frame clones alone and lacks a portion of them. Clone size and V and J calls were adopted from that table, with D and trimming inferred from the DNA. Of roughly 500,000 clones listed, around 73% are singletons. The CDR3 has 11 residues. Between the trimmed V and J ends, which lost 3 bases and 7 bases, there was a span of 4 bases. The germline V gene encodes CDR1 SGHVS and CDR2 FNYEAQ.

The chain has TRBV7-6 and TRBJ2-1; D is uncertain. Sample: PBMCs. This receptor was taken from a woman aged 40 to 50 in good health. Some clones in this sample may be carry-over from other donors' samples. This CDR3 is CASSFRNEQFF. The CDR3 DNA sequence: TGTGCCAGCAGCTTTAGGAATGAGCAGTTCTTC. Complete variable domain (other parts from reference TRBV7-6 and TRBJ2-1): GAGVSQSPRYKVTKRGQDVALRCDPISGHVSLYWYRQALGQGPEFLTYFNYEAQQDKSGLPNDRFSAERPEGSISTLTIQRTEQRDSAMYRCASSFRNEQFFGPGTRLTVL.